Below are 23 T cell receptor beta chains sequenced from a single sample in a study of beta chain features in type 1 diabetes. The study, taken as a whole, reports: The study found moderately but significantly shorter TCRB CDR3s in all four CD4+ subsets of Type 1 diabetes patients.

No cognate antigen is known for these TCRs. Isolated RNA was reverse transcribed in full, so expressed TCRB transcripts were sequenced. Produced via immunoSEQ multiplex PCR; TCRdb's table is partial and in-frame only. This sample has 53,000 or so clones, with 63% found just once. Sequenced: stem cell memory CD4+ T cells from blood. Every receptor here comes from a woman in her twenties or thirties with type 1 diabetes.

V gene TRBV4-1 combines with J gene TRBJ2-1; 7 bases agree with TRBD2. Per the germline V gene, CDR1 is MGHRA and CDR2 is YSYEKL. The CDR3 runs to 14 residues. Germline trimming cut 1 base from V and 3 bases from J; bases unmatched to any gene: 0. The CDR3 reads CASSQGTSYNEQFF. CDR3 bases: TGCGCCAGCAGCCAAGGGACTAGCTACAATGAGCAGTTCTTC.

This chain uses TRBV28 with TRBJ2-7, with TRBD1 as a possible D gene (5 bases). The germline gives CDR1 MDHEN, CDR2 SYDVKM. The CDR3 length is 12 residues. Trimming pared 2 bases from V and 6 bases from J, leaving 8 bases between. The CDR3 is CASSLQGSEQYF. The CDR3 coding sequence is TGTGCCAGCAGTTTACAGGGCTCCGAGCAGTACTTC.

The J gene is TRBJ2-7, the V gene TRBV15; 9 bases agree with TRBD2. The CDR3 runs to 18 residues. The J segment lost 2 bases and the V segment lost 6 bases, leaving 17 bases of the junction unmatched. Germline CDR1 and CDR2: LNHNV and YYDKDF (reference sequence). The CDR3 nucleotides are TGTGCCACCAGGAATGGGCTAGCGGGACCCAGGGGTGCCTACGAGCAGTACTTC. Translated, it gives CATRNGLAGPRGAYEQYF.

This clone was counted between two and nine times. The J gene is TRBJ1-4, the V gene TRBV4-1, with a weak D call TRBD1 (5 bases). Looked up from germline, CDR1 is MGHRA and CDR2 is YSYEKL. V lost 3 bases and J lost 1, with 6 bases in between. The CDR3 contains 14 residues. The CDR3 region is CASSQQGTNEKLFF. The CDR3 region has the DNA TGCGCCAGCAGCCAGCAGGGAACTAATGAAAAACTGTTTTTT.

Only a few counts were recorded for this clone. The gene calls are TRBV29-1 and TRBJ1-2; TRBD1 matches 10 bases. V shed 0 bases and J 6 bases; nucleotides not matched to a gene: 4. The CDR3 spans 14 residues. Germline V gene sequence: CDR1 SQVTM, CDR2 ANQGSEA. CDR3 sequence reads: CSVEDGDRGNGYTF. CDR3 nucleotide sequence: TGCAGCGTTGAAGACGGGGACAGGGGAAATGGCTACACCTTC.

The rearrangement uses TRBV15 and TRBJ2-5, with a possible D match to TRBD2 (6 bases). The J call may not be correct, given that the DNA end is closer to TRBJ2-7. CDR3 size: 14 residues. The germline gives CDR1 LNHNV, CDR2 YYDKDF (reference sequence). CDR3: CATSRSGRSYEQYF. CDR3 nucleotide sequence: TGTGCCACCAGCAGATCCGGGAGATCCTACGAGCAGTACTTC.

This rearrangement joins TRBV5-1 to TRBJ2-5, with a possible D match to TRBD2 (6 bases). The CDR3 spans 18 residues. Deletions cut 0 bases from V and 0 bases from J, with 18 bases between. Germline V gene sequence: CDR1 SGHRS, CDR2 YFSETQ. CDR3 protein: CASSLGLVPFSYQETQYF. CDR3 bases: TGCGCCAGCAGCTTGGGACTAGTACCCTTCTCGTACCAAGAGACCCAGTACTTC. The full variable domain, completed using reference TRBV5-1 and TRBJ2-5, is KAGVTQTPRYLIKTRGQQVTLSCSPISGHRSVSWYQQTPGQGLQFLFEYFSETQRNKGNFPGRFSGRQFSNSRSEMNVSTLELGDSALYLCASSLGLVPFSYQETQYFGPGTRLLVL.

The sample holds one count of this clone. The CDR3 protein is CASSAASGRSEQFF. DNA of the CDR3: TGTGCCAGCAGCGCGGCTAGCGGGAGGAGTGAGCAGTTCTTC. V usage is TRBV9 and J usage is TRBJ2-1; 11 nucleotides agree with TRBD2. CDR1 is SGDLS, CDR2 YYNGEE, per germline. V gave up 3 bases and J gave up 9 bases; unmatched junction bases: 5. The CDR3 totals 14 residues.

The rearrangement joins TRBV28 to TRBJ2-7; a weak D match, TRBD1 (5 bases). The germline V and J ends were trimmed by 2 bases and 3 bases, with 8 bases remaining between them. The CDR3 loop spans 13 amino acids. CDR1 MDHEN and CDR2 SYDVKM come from the germline V gene. Here the CDR3 DNA reads TGTGCCAGCAGTTTAATAGGGGTCTACGAGCAGTACTTC. It translates to CASSLIGVYEQYF.

The chain is built from TRBV23-1 and TRBJ2-5; 9 nucleotides match TRBD1. TRBV23-1 is classed as an ORF, of uncertain function. The CDR3 totals 14 residues. V dropped 3 bases and J dropped 3; count of bases not matched to a gene: 2. The chain's CDR3 is CASSHRTGEETQYF. The CDR3 DNA sequence: TGCGCCAGCAGTCACCGGACAGGGGAAGAGACCCAGTACTTC.

The rearrangement joins TRBV21-1 to TRBJ2-7; the D call in the table, TRBD2, was not verified against the DNA. TRBV21-1 is a pseudogene. The CDR3 contains 17 residues. CDR3: CASSARTSGIDTYEQYF. The CDR3 DNA is TGTGCCAGCAGCGCCCGGACTAGCGGAATAGACACCTACGAGCAGTACTTC.

This chain links TRBV5-4 with TRBJ1-2; TRBD1 is a possible D gene (5 bases). V was trimmed by 1 base and J by 5 bases, leaving 12 bases between them. The germline V gene encodes CDR1 SGHNT and CDR2 YYREEE (reference sequence). The CDR3 is made up of 14 amino acids. CDR3 nucleotide sequence: TGTGCCAGCAGCTTGAGTACGGGGGGTTATGGCTACACCTTC. Its protein is CASSLSTGGYGYTF.

This sequence joins TRBV7-9 and TRBJ1-1; 9 nucleotides line up with TRBD1. The CDR3 has 15 residues. Germline CDR1 reads SEHNR; CDR2 reads FQNEAQ (reference sequence). V was pared by 2 bases and J by 3 bases, with 4 bases of the junction left unmatched. This chain's CDR3 is CASSLSTGGDTEAFF. DNA of the CDR3: TGTGCCAGCAGCTTATCAACAGGGGGCGACACTGAAGCTTTCTTT.

The chain is built from TRBV5-1 and TRBJ2-5; 13 nucleotides align to TRBD2. Per germline, CDR1 SGHRS and CDR2 YFSETQ. The V and J ends lost 8 bases and 1 base, in that order; junction bases with no gene match: 5. The CDR3 extends over 15 amino acids. CDR3 sequence: CASRTSGSRQETQYF. The CDR3 DNA is TGCGCCAGTCGGACTAGCGGGAGCCGCCAAGAGACCCAGTACTTC.

The V gene is TRBV5-1, the J gene TRBJ2-6, with D maybe TRBD2 (6 bases). CDR3 length: 18 amino acids. Trimming pared 0 bases from V and 0 bases from J, leaving 13 bases between. Per the germline V gene, CDR1 is SGHRS and CDR2 is YFSETQ. For the CDR3, the DNA is TGCGCCAGCAGCTTGGCCCCGGGACTGGACTCTGGGGCCAACGTCCTGACTTTC. Protein product: CASSLAPGLDSGANVLTF.

J is TRBJ2-1 and V is TRBV9, with 12 bases matching TRBD2. V shed 3 bases, J shed 8 bases, and the junction held 6 bases outside the gene matches. CDR3 length: 15 amino acids. Per the germline V gene, CDR1 is SGDLS and CDR2 is YYNGEE. The CDR3 sequence is CASSAGLAGIHEQFF. The DNA for the CDR3 is TGTGCCAGCAGCGCGGGACTAGCGGGTATCCATGAGCAGTTCTTC.

The V call is TRBV9, the J call TRBJ2-1, with 9 bases that match TRBD2. CDR3 length: 15 residues. Germline CDR1 and CDR2: SGDLS and YYNGEE. J was trimmed by 8 bases and V by 0 bases; bases with no gene match: 6. In DNA, the CDR3 is TGTGCCAGCAGCGTAGGGGCGGGAGGGCCCTATGAGCAGTTCTTC. This translates into CASSVGAGGPYEQFF.

Only a few counts were recorded for this clone. The chain is built from TRBV7-2 and TRBJ2-3, with 10 bases that match TRBD2. With V trimmed by 6 bases and J by 4 bases, 7 bases remained unmatched. CDR3 size: 15 residues. Germline values: CDR1 SGHTA, CDR2 FQGNSA. CDR3: CASRSPGTSADTQYF. In DNA form, the CDR3 reads TGTGCCAGCAGATCCCCCGGGACTAGCGCAGATACGCAGTATTTT.

The rearrangement joins TRBV7-3 to TRBJ1-1; no clear D. Germline V gene data show CDR1 as SGHTA and CDR2 as FQGTGA. V dropped 1 base and J dropped 7 bases, with 10 bases sitting between them. The CDR3 length is 13 residues. The CDR3 region is CASSLKKEDEAFF. CDR3 in DNA: TGTGCCAGCAGCTTAAAGAAGGAGGATGAAGCTTTCTTT.

This rearrangement joins TRBV30 to TRBJ1-2; 9 bases are shared with TRBD1. Germline V CDR1 and CDR2: GTSNPN, SVGIG (reference sequence). CDR3 length: 13 residues. V gave up 0 bases and J gave up 8 bases; unmatched junction bases: 4. The CDR3 DNA reads TGTGCCTGGAGTGTACAGGGGGCAGGCGGCTACACCTTC. Its protein product is CAWSVQGAGGYTF.

This clone was seen just once. The rearrangement uses TRBV5-1 and TRBJ1-2, with 8 bases that match TRBD1. This CDR3 spans 16 amino acids. Trimming took 4 bases from V and 8 from J; bases not matched to a gene: 16. CDR1 is SGHRS and CDR2 is YFSETQ in the germline V gene. The CDR3 coding sequence is TGCGCCAGCAGCGTGGACAGGGCTTTGGGAATGCTGGGCTACACCTTC. This sequence encodes CASSVDRALGMLGYTF.

The chain is built from TRBV6-6 and TRBJ2-3; 7 bases align to TRBD2. The CDR3 has 16 amino acids. V gave up 6 bases and J gave up 1 base; unmatched junction bases: 10. CDR1 MNHNY and CDR2 SVGAGI come from the germline V gene (reference sequence). CDR3 loop: CASRSRTSAGTDTQYF. CDR3 in DNA: TGTGCCAGCAGATCCAGGACTAGTGCAGGCACAGATACGCAGTATTTT.

This clone was counted between two and nine times. J is TRBJ2-5 and V is TRBV6-6, with D possibly TRBD1 on 6 matching bases. The V gene lost 4 bases and the J gene lost 5 bases, with 17 bases spanning the gap. This CDR3 has 15 amino acids. Germline assignment: CDR1 MNHNY and CDR2 SVGAGI (reference sequence). Written as DNA, the CDR3 is TGTGCCAGCAGTTCCCCCGGGACATACAAGGAGACCCAGTACTTC. Its protein is CASSSPGTYKETQYF.